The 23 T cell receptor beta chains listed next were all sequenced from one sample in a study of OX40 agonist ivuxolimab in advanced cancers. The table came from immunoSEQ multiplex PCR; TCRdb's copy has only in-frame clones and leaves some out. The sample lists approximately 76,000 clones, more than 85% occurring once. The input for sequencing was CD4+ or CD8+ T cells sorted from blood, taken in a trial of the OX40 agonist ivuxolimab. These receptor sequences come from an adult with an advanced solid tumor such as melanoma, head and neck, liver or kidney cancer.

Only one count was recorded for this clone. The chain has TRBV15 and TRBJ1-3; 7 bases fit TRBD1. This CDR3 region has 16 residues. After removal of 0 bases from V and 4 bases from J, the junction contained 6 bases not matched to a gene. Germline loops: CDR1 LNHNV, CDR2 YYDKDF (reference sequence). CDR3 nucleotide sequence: TGTGCCACCAGCAGAGATTGGGGGACAGAGGGAAACACCATATATTTT. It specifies CATSRDWGTEGNTIYF.

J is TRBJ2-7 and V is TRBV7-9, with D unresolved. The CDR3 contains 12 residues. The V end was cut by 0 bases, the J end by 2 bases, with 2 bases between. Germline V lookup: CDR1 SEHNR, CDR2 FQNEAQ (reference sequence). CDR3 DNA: TGTGCCAGCAGCTTAGCCCCCTACGAGCAGTACTTC. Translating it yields CASSLAPYEQYF.

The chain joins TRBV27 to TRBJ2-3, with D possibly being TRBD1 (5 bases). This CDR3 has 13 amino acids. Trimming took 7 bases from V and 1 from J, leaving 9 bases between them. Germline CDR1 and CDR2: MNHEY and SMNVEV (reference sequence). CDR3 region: CASTGHGTDTQYF. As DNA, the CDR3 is TGTGCCAGCACCGGACACGGCACAGATACGCAGTATTTT.

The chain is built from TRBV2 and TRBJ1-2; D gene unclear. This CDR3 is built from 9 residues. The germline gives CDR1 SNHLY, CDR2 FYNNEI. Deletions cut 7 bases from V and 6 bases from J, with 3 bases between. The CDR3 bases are TGTGCCAGCACTGATGGCTACACCTTC. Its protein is CASTDGYTF.

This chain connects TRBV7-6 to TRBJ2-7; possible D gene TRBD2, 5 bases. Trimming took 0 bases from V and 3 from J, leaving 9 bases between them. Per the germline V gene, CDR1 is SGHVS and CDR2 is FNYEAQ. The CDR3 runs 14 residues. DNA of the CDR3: TGTGCCAGCAGCTTAGCGGGAGCCATCTACGAGCAGTACTTC. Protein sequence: CASSLAGAIYEQYF.

The CDR3, as DNA: TGTGCCAGCAGCTTTGGGCAGTCGAGCTCCTACAATGAGCAGTTCTTC. Amino acids: CASSFGQSSSYNEQFF. This chain uses TRBV5-6 with TRBJ2-1; D gene uncertain. Germline values: CDR1 SGHDT, CDR2 YYEEEE. V was shortened by 2 bases and J by 0 bases, with 12 bases between the two germline ends. The CDR3 totals 16 residues.

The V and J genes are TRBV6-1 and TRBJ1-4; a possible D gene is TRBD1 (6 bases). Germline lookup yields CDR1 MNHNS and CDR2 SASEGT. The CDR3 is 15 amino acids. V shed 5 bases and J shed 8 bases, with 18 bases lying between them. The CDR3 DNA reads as TGTGCCAGCAGTCCCCCCGTGGACAGTGGGGAAAAACTGTTTTTT. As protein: CASSPPVDSGEKLFF.

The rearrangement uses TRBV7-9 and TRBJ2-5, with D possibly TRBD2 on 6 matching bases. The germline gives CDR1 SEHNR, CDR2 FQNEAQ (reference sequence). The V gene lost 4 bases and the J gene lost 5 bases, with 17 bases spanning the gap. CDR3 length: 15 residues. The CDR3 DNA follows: TGTGCCAGCAGCTCCCCGGAGGAGGGGACGGAGACCCAGTACTTC. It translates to CASSSPEEGTETQYF.

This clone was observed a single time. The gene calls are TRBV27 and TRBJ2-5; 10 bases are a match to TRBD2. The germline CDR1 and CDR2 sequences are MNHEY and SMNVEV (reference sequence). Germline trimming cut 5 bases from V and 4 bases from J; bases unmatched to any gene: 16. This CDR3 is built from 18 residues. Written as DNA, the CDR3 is TGTGCCAGCAGTCAATCACTAGCGGGGATGGTAGCAGTAGAGACCCAGTACTTC. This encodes CASSQSLAGMVAVETQYF.

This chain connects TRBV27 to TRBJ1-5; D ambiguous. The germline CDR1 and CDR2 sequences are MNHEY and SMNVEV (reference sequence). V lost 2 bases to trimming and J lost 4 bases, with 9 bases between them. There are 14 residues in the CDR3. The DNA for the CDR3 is TGTGCCAGCAGTTTAATTGGAGAGAATCAGCCCCAGCATTTT. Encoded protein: CASSLIGENQPQHF.

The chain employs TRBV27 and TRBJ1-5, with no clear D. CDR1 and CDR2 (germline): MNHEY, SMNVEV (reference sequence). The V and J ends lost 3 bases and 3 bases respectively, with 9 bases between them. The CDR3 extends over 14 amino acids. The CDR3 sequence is CASSLAGFNQPQHF. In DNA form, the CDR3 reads TGTGCCAGCAGTTTGGCGGGGTTCAATCAGCCCCAGCATTTT.

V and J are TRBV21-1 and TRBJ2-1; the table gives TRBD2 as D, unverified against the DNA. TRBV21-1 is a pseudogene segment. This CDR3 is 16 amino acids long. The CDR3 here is CASKAPRGGARNEQFF. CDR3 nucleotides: TGTGCCAGCAAGGCACCCCGGGGGGGGGCCAGGAATGAGCAGTTCTTC.

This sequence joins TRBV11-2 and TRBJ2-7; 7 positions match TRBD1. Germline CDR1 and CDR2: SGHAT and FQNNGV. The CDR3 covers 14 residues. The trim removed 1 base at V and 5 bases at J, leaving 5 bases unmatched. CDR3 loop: CASSLVQGIHEQYF. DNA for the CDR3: TGTGCCAGCAGCTTAGTACAGGGGATCCACGAGCAGTACTTC.

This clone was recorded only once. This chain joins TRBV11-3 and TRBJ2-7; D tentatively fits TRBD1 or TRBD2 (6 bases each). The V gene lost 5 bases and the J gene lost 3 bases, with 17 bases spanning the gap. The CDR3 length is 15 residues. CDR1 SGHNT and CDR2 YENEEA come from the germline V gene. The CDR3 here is CASSQRRGDFYEQYF. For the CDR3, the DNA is TGTGCCAGCAGCCAAAGGAGGGGGGATTTCTACGAGCAGTACTTC.

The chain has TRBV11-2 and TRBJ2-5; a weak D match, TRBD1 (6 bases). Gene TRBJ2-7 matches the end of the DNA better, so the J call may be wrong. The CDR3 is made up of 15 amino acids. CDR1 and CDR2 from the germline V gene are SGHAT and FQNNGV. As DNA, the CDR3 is TGTGCCAGCAGTTTCGGGACATTTCGCTCCTACGAGCAGTACTTC. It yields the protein CASSFGTFRSYEQYF.

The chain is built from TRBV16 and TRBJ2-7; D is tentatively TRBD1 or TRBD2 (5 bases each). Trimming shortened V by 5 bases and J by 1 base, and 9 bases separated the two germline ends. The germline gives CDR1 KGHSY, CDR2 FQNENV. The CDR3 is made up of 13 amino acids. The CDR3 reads CASSGDRSYEQYF. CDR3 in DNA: TGTGCCAGCAGCGGGGACCGATCCTACGAGCAGTACTTC.

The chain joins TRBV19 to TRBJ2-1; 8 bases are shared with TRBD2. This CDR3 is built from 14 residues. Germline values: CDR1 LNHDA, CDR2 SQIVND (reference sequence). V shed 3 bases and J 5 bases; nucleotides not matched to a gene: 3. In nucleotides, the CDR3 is TGTGCCAGTAGTATCGGGGGGGTTAACAATGAGCAGTTCTTC. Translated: CASSIGGVNNEQFF.

This chain's CDR3 is CASSLNRGGIYEQYF. DNA of the CDR3: TGTGCCAGCAGCTTAAACAGGGGGGGAATCTACGAGCAGTACTTC. The chain has TRBV11-2 and TRBJ2-7; tentative D call: TRBD1 (8 bases). The CDR3 sequence is 15 residues long. Trimming took off 2 bases at V and 3 bases at J, with 14 bases between the two ends. Germline V gene data show CDR1 as SGHAT and CDR2 as FQNNGV.

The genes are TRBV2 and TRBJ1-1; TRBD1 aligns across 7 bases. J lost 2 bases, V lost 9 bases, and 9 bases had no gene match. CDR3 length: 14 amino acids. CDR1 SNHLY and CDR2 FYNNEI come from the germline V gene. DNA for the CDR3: TGTGCCAGTAGGGGACAGCAACTAAACACTGAAGCTTTCTTT. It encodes CASRGQQLNTEAFF. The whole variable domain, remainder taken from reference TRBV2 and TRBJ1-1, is EPEVTQTPSHQVTQMGQEVILRCVPISNHLYFYWYRQILGQKVEFLVSFYNNEISEKSEIFDDQFSVERPDGSNFTLKIRSTKLEDSAMYFCASRGQQLNTEAFFGQGTRLTVV.

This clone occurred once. The CDR3 DNA follows: TGTGCCAGCAGCCCCCGTCCCGGGGAGCTGTTTTTT. This sequence encodes CASSPRPGELFF. The genes are TRBV7-2 and TRBJ2-2, with D unresolved. The V end was cut by 5 bases, the J end by 6 bases, with 7 bases between. Germline CDR1 is SGHTA and CDR2 is FQGNSA. The CDR3 is made up of 12 amino acids.

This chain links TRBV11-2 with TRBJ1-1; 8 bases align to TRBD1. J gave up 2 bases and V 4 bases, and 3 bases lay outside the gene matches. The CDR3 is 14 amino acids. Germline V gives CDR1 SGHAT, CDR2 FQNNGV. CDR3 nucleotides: TGTGCCAGCAGCTACGGACAGGGAAACACTGAAGCTTTCTTT. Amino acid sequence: CASSYGQGNTEAFF.

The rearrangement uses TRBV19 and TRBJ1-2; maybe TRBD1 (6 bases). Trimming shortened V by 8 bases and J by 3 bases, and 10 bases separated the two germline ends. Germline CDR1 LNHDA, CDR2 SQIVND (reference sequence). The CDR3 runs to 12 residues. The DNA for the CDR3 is TGTGCCAGTGAGAACAGGGACTATGGCTACACCTTC. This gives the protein CASENRDYGYTF.

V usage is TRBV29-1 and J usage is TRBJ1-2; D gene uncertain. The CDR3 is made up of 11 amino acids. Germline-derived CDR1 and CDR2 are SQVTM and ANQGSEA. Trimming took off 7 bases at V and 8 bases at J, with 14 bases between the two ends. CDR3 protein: CSGTADGGYTF. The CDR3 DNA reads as TGCAGCGGGACCGCGGACGGGGGCTACACCTTC.